This note documents a single TCR beta chain sequence. Its cognate antigen is unknown. RNA extraction and reverse transcription yielded cDNA as sequencing template. The repertoire was sequenced with immunoSEQ multiplex PCR; TCRdb's copy has only in-frame clones and lacks some. Among 95,000 to 100,000 clones, roughly 56% were seen once, and the ten largest hold around 17%. The data stem from a study of CD8+ T cells in alopecia areata. About the study: A 6-month off-drug phase came after tofacitinib, which had lasted 6 to 18 months. Whole-study findings and limits: Administration of tofacitinib significantly diminished scalp clonality and expanded CD8+ clones within the top 100. Unlike in mice, where it was clearer, TCR sharing across patients was less clear, possibly HLA-related.

Germline V gene lookup returns CDR1 GTSNPN and CDR2 SVGIG (reference sequence). CDR3 length: 14 amino acids. The ends were cut back, 8 bases at V and 1 base at J, with 17 bases in the middle. Treatment: oral pan-JAK inhibitor, 5-10 mg twice daily. The sample consisted of CD8+ T cells sorted from blood, taken between weeks 55 and 65, from a patient treated with tofacitinib. The TCR comes from a human donor with alopecia areata. The rearrangement joins TRBV30 to TRBJ1-1, with a weak D call TRBD1 (6 bases). This CDR3 reads CARLAGTKNTEAFF. CDR3 DNA: TGTGCCCGATTGGCCGGGACAAAGAACACTGAAGCTTTCTTT.